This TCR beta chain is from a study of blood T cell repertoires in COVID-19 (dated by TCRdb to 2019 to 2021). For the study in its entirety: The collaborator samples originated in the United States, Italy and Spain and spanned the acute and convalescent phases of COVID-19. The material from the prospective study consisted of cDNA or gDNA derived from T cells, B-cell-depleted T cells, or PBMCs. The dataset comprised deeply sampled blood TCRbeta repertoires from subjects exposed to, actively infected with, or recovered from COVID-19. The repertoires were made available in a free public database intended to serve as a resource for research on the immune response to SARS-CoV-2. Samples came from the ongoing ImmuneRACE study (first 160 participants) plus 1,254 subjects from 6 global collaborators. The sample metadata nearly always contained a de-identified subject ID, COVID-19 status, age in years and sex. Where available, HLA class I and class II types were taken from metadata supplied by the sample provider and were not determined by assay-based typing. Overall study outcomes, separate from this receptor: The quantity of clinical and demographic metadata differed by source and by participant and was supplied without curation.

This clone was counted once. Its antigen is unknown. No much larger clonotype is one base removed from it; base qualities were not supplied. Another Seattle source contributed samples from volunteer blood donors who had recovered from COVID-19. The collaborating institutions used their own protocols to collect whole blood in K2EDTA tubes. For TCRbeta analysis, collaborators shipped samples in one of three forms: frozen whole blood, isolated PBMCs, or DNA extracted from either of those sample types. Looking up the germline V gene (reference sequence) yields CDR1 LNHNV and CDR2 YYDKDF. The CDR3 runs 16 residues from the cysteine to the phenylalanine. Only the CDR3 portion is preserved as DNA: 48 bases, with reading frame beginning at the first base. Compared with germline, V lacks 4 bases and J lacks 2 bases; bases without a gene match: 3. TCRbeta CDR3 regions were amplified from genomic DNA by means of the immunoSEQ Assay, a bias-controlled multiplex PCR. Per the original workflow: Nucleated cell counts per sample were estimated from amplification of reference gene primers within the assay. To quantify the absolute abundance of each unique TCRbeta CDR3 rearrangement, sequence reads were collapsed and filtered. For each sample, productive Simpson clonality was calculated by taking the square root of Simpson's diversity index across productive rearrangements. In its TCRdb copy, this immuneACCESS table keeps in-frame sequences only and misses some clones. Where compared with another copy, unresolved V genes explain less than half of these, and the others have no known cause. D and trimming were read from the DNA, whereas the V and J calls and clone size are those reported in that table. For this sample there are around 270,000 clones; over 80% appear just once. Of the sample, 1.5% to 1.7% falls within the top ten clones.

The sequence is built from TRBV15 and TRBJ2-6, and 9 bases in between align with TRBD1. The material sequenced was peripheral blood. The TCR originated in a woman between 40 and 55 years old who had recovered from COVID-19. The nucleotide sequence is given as TGTGCCACCAGCACGAGGACAGGGGCTGGGGCCAACGTCCTGACTTTC. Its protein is CATSTRTGAGANVLTF.